The rows below give T cell receptor beta chains drawn from one sample of a study of cytomegalovirus exposure and HLA in healthy donors. Assay: immunoSEQ multiplex PCR; the TCRdb copy retains only in-frame clones and omits some. The sample has 150,000 or so clones, roughly 78% seen once. Sequenced material: PBMCs. These receptors were taken from a woman in her forties in good health and CMV-seronegative. CDR3s include the opening cysteine and the closing phenylalanine or tryptophan. The order of the fields is V gene, D gene, clone size, CDR3 length, J gene, CDR3 protein, CDR3 DNA. A D gene is named only where the DNA matches it firmly. The size field is filled for only some rows; it gives once, few, many or a size class.

V: TRBV9
D: TRBD1
size: -
length: 14
J: TRBJ1-2
CDR3: CASSPDRDNYGYTF
DNA: TGTGCCAGCAGCCCGGACAGGGATAACTATGGCTACACCTTC

V: TRBV6-1
D: -
size: -
length: 19
J: TRBJ1-6
CDR3: CASSEAKYGAGSYNSPLHF
DNA: TGTGCCAGCAGTGAAGCTAAGTATGGGGCAGGGTCCTATAATTCACCCCTCCACTTT

V: TRBV2
D: TRBD1
size: -
length: 16
J: TRBJ2-7
CDR3: CASSAPGQGDSYEQYF
DNA: TGTGCCAGCAGTGCTCCGGGACAGGGGGACTCCTACGAGCAGTACTTC

V: TRBV28
D: -
size: -
length: 13
J: TRBJ2-5
CDR3: CASLNRAQETQYF
DNA: TGTGCCAGCCTTAACAGGGCTCAAGAGACCCAGTACTTC

V: TRBV6-5
D: TRBD2
size: -
length: 13
J: TRBJ2-7
CDR3: CASGGGGAYEQYF
DNA: TGTGCCAGCGGAGGCGGGGGGGCCTACGAGCAGTACTTC

V: TRBV5-1
D: TRBD1
size: few
length: 17
J: TRBJ1-1
CDR3: CASSFQGGTGPNTEAFF
DNA: TGCGCCAGCAGTTTTCAGGGAGGGACAGGGCCGAACACTGAAGCTTTCTTT

V: TRBV4-2
D: TRBD2
size: few
length: 16
J: TRBJ2-1
CDR3: CASSQELKRGGIEQFF
DNA: TGTGCCAGCAGCCAAGAACTGAAGCGGGGAGGGATTGAGCAGTTCTTC

V: TRBV7-9
D: -
size: -
length: 14
J: TRBJ1-1
CDR3: CASSPNFPTAEAFF
DNA: TGTGCCAGCAGCCCGAATTTCCCTACGGCTGAAGCTTTCTTT

V: TRBV19
D: TRBD1
size: -
length: 15
J: TRBJ2-7
CDR3: CASSIRAGGSYEQYF
DNA: TGTGCCAGTAGTATACGCGCAGGGGGATCCTACGAGCAGTACTTC

V: TRBV5-1
D: -
size: -
length: 12
J: TRBJ1-2
CDR3: CASSIRGGGYTF
DNA: TGCGCCAGCAGCATAAGGGGAGGGGGCTACACCTTC

V: TRBV18
D: -
size: few
length: 12
J: TRBJ1-1
CDR3: CASSDTVTEAFF
DNA: TGTGCCAGCTCAGACACAGTCACTGAAGCTTTCTTT